Each of the 23 T cell receptor beta chains below was sequenced from the same sample in a study of shared clonotypes between healthy human individuals. Profiling relied on immunoSEQ multiplex PCR, and the TCRdb table lists in-frame clones only, not all of them. The table shows some 2,500,000 clones, with around 90% occurring only once. Material for sequencing was naive CD4+ T cells from PBMCs. Subset here: CD45RA+ positively selected. The receptors come from a man younger than 30 in good health. Some clones in this sample may be carry-over from other donors' samples.

The chain is built from TRBV19 and TRBJ2-2; 15 bases align to TRBD2. Germline assignment: CDR1 LNHDA and CDR2 SQIVND (reference sequence). After removal of 9 bases from V and 1 base from J, the junction contained 6 bases not matched to a gene. CDR3 length: 17 residues. The CDR3, as DNA: TGTGCCAGCAAAGGACTAGCGGGAGGGAAGAACACCGGGGAGCTGTTTTTT. This codes for CASKGLAGGKNTGELFF.

The chain combines TRBV11-3 with TRBJ2-5, with D possibly being TRBD2 (7 bases). Germline V gene lookup returns CDR1 SGHNT and CDR2 YENEEA. CDR3 size: 16 residues. V lost 5 bases, J lost 4 bases, and 20 bases lay in between. This CDR3 reads CASSRGGASPIETQYF. The CDR3 DNA sequence: TGTGCCAGCAGCCGAGGGGGGGCCTCCCCCATAGAGACCCAGTACTTC. The variable domain in full, with the rest retrieved from reference TRBV11-3 and TRBJ2-5, is EAGVVQSPRYKIIEKKQPVAFWCNPISGHNTLYWYLQNLGQGPELLIRYENEEAVDDSQLPKDRFSAERLKGVDSTLKIQPAELGDSAVYLCASSRGGASPIETQYFGPGTRLLVL.

The chain employs TRBV5-5 and TRBJ2-7, with D unclear. V was trimmed by 2 bases and J by 3 bases, leaving 15 bases between them. Per germline, CDR1 SGHKS and CDR2 YYEKEE (reference sequence). The CDR3 consists of 15 residues. DNA for the CDR3: TGTGCCAGCAGCTTCCCGAGGCCTAACCTCTACGAGCAGTACTTC. This encodes CASSFPRPNLYEQYF.

This clone was found a few times. The CDR3 sequence is CAWSVLDGRGRAFF. The CDR3, as DNA: TGTGCCTGGAGTGTATTAGACGGCCGAGGGCGGGCTTTCTTT. This chain joins TRBV30 and TRBJ1-1; no firm D call. Trimming left V 0 bases short and J 11 bases short, with 19 bases between. Germline CDR1 GTSNPN, CDR2 SVGIG (reference sequence). The CDR3 extends over 14 amino acids.

The chain has TRBV2 and TRBJ1-5; D might be TRBD1 (6 bases). Germline lookup yields CDR1 SNHLY and CDR2 FYNNEI. V gave up 6 bases and J gave up 5 bases, with 14 bases separating them. The CDR3 is made up of 14 amino acids. The CDR3 nucleotides are TGTGCCAGCAGCCCCCCGGGGACACATCAGCCCCAGCATTTT. Its protein is CASSPPGTHQPQHF.

The rearrangement links TRBV6-1 to TRBJ1-5; D is unresolved. The CDR3 totals 15 residues. CDR1 is MNHNS, CDR2 SASEGT, per germline. V was cut by 10 bases and J by 0 bases, with 16 bases left in between. The CDR3 protein is CATAARRHSNQPQHF. CDR3 nucleotides: TGTGCCACCGCCGCCAGACGACATAGCAATCAGCCCCAGCATTTT.

This chain uses TRBV19 with TRBJ1-2, with D tentatively TRBD1 (6 bases). The V end was cut by 4 bases, the J end by 2 bases, with 14 bases between. In germline, CDR1 is LNHDA, CDR2 SQIVND (reference sequence). This CDR3 comprises 15 residues. The CDR3 protein is CASSSTGTINYGYTF. CDR3 nucleotides: TGTGCCAGTAGTAGCACAGGGACGATAAACTATGGCTACACCTTC.

This clone was seen a few times. This CDR3 is CASRALQGAGELFF. CDR3 nucleotides: TGTGCCAGCAGGGCCCTACAGGGTGCCGGGGAGCTGTTTTTT. V is TRBV2 and J is TRBJ2-2, with D possibly being TRBD1 (6 bases). The germline CDR1 and CDR2 sequences are SNHLY and FYNNEI. Between the trimmed V and J ends, which lost 6 bases and 6 bases, there was a span of 14 bases. The CDR3 length is 14 residues.

As concerns this clone: This specimen includes other DNA sequences encoding the same CDR3. This sequence joins TRBV20-1 and TRBJ2-7; no clear D gene. Germline CDR1 and CDR2: DFQATT and SNEGSKA (reference sequence). The CDR3 loop spans 11 amino acids. Deletions cut 3 bases from V and 0 bases from J, with 3 bases between. The CDR3 here is CSASFSYEQYF. DNA for the CDR3: TGCAGTGCTAGTTTCTCCTACGAGCAGTACTTC.

On this clone itself: This sample also contains other DNA sequences that code for the same CDR3. The chain carries TRBV5-6 and TRBJ1-5; D is unclear. V was shortened by 1 base and J by 0 bases, with 2 bases between the two germline ends. This CDR3 comprises 13 residues. The V gene's germline CDR1 is SGHDT and CDR2 YYEEEE. CDR3 in DNA: TGTGCCAGCAGCTTGCGTAGCAATCAGCCCCAGCATTTT. It specifies CASSLRSNQPQHF. Variable domain in full (rest from reference TRBV5-6 and TRBJ1-5): DAGVTQSPTHLIKTRGQQVTLRCSPKSGHDTVSWYQQALGQGPQFIFQYYEEEERQRGNFPDRFSGHQFPNYSSELNVNALLLGDSALYLCASSLRSNQPQHFGDGTRLSIL.

The chain recombines TRBV5-5 with TRBJ2-7; D unresolved. The length of the CDR3 is 17 residues. Germline V CDR1 and CDR2: SGHKS, YYEKEE (reference sequence). Trimming took 1 base from V and 4 from J, leaving 21 bases between them. The CDR3 spells CASSLRSSDGGAYEQYF. CDR3 nucleotides: TGTGCCAGCAGCTTGAGGTCTTCGGACGGTGGAGCTTACGAGCAGTACTTC.

The chain uses TRBV9 and TRBJ2-3; 7 bases map to TRBD2. CDR1 and CDR2 (germline): SGDLS, YYNGEE. V trimming: 2 bases; J trimming: 5 bases; junction bases outside the gene matches: 5. The CDR3 has 14 residues. The CDR3 DNA is TGTGCCAGCAGCGTGAGACTAGCACTAGATACGCAGTATTTT. As protein: CASSVRLALDTQYF.

With respect to this clone: Its ends do not fully match the called genes, so a read error is possible. The rearrangement joins TRBV10-2 to TRBJ2-7; D is ambiguous. In germline, CDR1 is WSHSY, CDR2 SAAADI. The CDR3 is 14 amino acids. CDR3 sequence: CASSARQTSSEQYF. In DNA form, the CDR3 reads TGCGCCAGCAGCGCACGCCAGACCTCCTCCGAGCAGTACTTC.

Of note for this clone: Additional DNA sequences in this sample encode the identical CDR3. This rearrangement joins TRBV30 to TRBJ1-2; D not certain. Germline V lookup: CDR1 GTSNPN, CDR2 SVGIG (reference sequence). This CDR3 region has 10 residues. V lost 3 bases and J 5 bases, leaving 4 bases between the germline ends. For the CDR3, the DNA is TGTGCCTGGAGCGATTATGGCTACACCTTC. Its translation: CAWSDYGYTF.

The chain recombines TRBV6-1 with TRBJ1-1; possibly TRBD1 for D (6 bases). CDR3 length: 14 residues. The V and J ends lost 11 bases and 1 base respectively, with 17 bases between them. CDR1 is MNHNS, CDR2 SASEGT, per germline. The CDR3 loop is CAYQKQGSNTEAFF. The CDR3 DNA reads TGTGCCTACCAAAAACAGGGTTCGAACACTGAAGCTTTCTTT.

The chain is built from TRBV5-1 and TRBJ2-2, with 11 positions matching TRBD2. Germline V lookup: CDR1 SGHRS, CDR2 YFSETQ. There are 22 residues in the CDR3. After removal of 2 bases from V and 6 bases from J, the junction contained 24 bases not matched to a gene. The CDR3 DNA is TGCGCCAGCAGCTTAGACAGGGGGTTCGGAATCGCTAGCGGGAGGATGCCCGGGGAGCTGTTTTTT. Translating it yields CASSLDRGFGIASGRMPGELFF.

DNA of the CDR3: TGTGCCAGCAGTGAGGGGAATACCTACGAGCAGTACTTC. This codes for CASSEGNTYEQYF. The J gene is TRBJ2-7, the V gene TRBV6-1; no reliable D call. Germline-derived CDR1 and CDR2 are MNHNS and SASEGT. This CDR3 has 13 amino acids. V was clipped by 3 bases and J by 2 bases, with 8 bases between them.

The CDR3 reads CASADADTQYF. For the CDR3, the DNA is TGTGCCAGCGCCGACGCAGATACGCAGTATTTT. The J gene is TRBJ2-3, the V gene TRBV6-1, with D unclear. Trimming removed 8 bases from V and 4 bases from J, with 7 bases in between. Germline V gene data show CDR1 as MNHNS and CDR2 as SASEGT. The CDR3 is made up of 11 amino acids.

This chain links TRBV18 with TRBJ2-2; possibly TRBD1 for D (5 bases). V was clipped by 1 base and J by 4 bases, with 7 bases between them. Germline V CDR1 and CDR2: KGHSH, LQKENI. The CDR3 runs to 14 residues. The chain's CDR3 is CASSPQGLTGELFF. In DNA form, the CDR3 reads TGTGCCAGCTCACCACAGGGGCTCACCGGGGAGCTGTTTTTT.

A single count supports this clone. The V gene is TRBV4-2, the J gene TRBJ1-2; tentatively, D is TRBD1 (5 bases). This CDR3 spans 15 amino acids. Trimming removed 0 bases from V and 5 bases from J, with 13 bases in between. Germline V lookup: CDR1 LGHNA, CDR2 YNFKEQ. The CDR3, as DNA: TGTGCCAGCAGCCAAGACCTACCGGGGGTATATGGCTACACCTTC. Amino acids: CASSQDLPGVYGYTF.

V and J are TRBV15 and TRBJ1-4; D unclear. The germline V and J ends were trimmed by 4 bases and 10 bases, with 13 bases remaining between them. CDR1 is LNHNV and CDR2 is YYDKDF in the germline V gene (reference sequence). This CDR3 is 13 amino acids long. The CDR3 is CATSTQYIGKLFF. In nucleotides, the CDR3 is TGTGCCACCAGCACCCAGTACATAGGAAAACTGTTTTTT. The full variable domain, completed using reference TRBV15 and TRBJ1-4, is DAMVIQNPRYQVTQFGKPVTLSCSQTLNHNVMYWYQQKSSQAPKLLFHYYDKDFNNEADTPDNFQSRRPNTSFCFLDIRSPGLGDTAMYLCATSTQYIGKLFFGSGTQLSVL.

This sequence joins TRBV25-1 and TRBJ2-7; 9 positions match TRBD1. Trimming at V came to 3 bases and at J to 1 base, leaving 4 bases not matched to a gene. CDR1 MGHDK and CDR2 SYGVNS come from the germline V gene. The CDR3 extends over 15 amino acids. In DNA, the CDR3 is TGTGCCAGCAGTGACTTGACAGGGGGTTCCTACGAGCAGTACTTC. Translated: CASSDLTGGSYEQYF.

The chain has TRBV7-6 and TRBJ2-3; TRBD2 might be the D (7 bases). V gave up 2 bases and J gave up 5 bases, with 17 bases separating them. In germline, CDR1 is SGHVS, CDR2 FNYEAQ. This CDR3 has 16 residues. In nucleotides, the CDR3 is TGTGCCAGCAGCTTATTAGGGGGGGCAGCCATAGATACGCAGTATTTT. Protein product: CASSLLGGAAIDTQYF.